This T cell receptor (beta chain) appears in the sequencing data of a study of blood T cells in healthy people across ages. This clonotype was counted ten times or more. The CDR3 is 14 amino acids. After removal of 4 bases from V and 3 bases from J, the junction contained 3 bases not matched to a gene. Germline loops: CDR1 SQVTM, CDR2 ANQGSEA. Then a second PCR, running roughly 7 to 11 cycles, was carried out with a sample-barcoded 5' primer and a J-beta primer mix. MiXCR, applied by TCRdb to the 5' RACE reads, yields one record per CDR3 protein. The data contain some 880,000 distinct CDR3 sequences, 36% of them singletons.

The chain couples TRBV29-1 to TRBJ2-4; 10 bases fit TRBD2. Sequencing was performed on blood. The sequence derives from a man between 18 and 35 years old in good health. The CDR3: CSVGQRGGKNIQYF. CDR3 nucleotides: TGCAGCGTTGGACAGCGGGGGGGCAAAAACATTCAGTACTTC.